These 29 T cell receptor beta chains originate from one sample sequenced in a study of cytomegalovirus exposure and HLA in healthy donors. 13 Jbeta primers and 60 Vbeta primers were used for the PCR. Profiling relied on immunoSEQ multiplex PCR, and the TCRdb table lists in-frame clones only, not all of them. This table holds 150,000 or so clones. The specimen sequenced was PBMCs. The receptors shown here come from a woman between 50 and 59 years old in good health and CMV-seronegative.

Comments on this clone: The sample holds other DNA sequences that translate to the same CDR3. The chain couples TRBV28 to TRBJ2-7; D is unclear. This CDR3 has 12 amino acids. V lost 5 bases and J 0 bases, leaving 5 bases between the germline ends. The germline V gene encodes CDR1 MDHEN and CDR2 SYDVKM. CDR3 DNA: TGTGCCAGCAGTCCTTTCTCCTACGAGCAGTACTTC. This translates into CASSPFSYEQYF.

J is TRBJ2-3 and V is TRBV7-3; D call uncertain. Deletions cut 5 bases from V and 2 bases from J, with 5 bases between. There are 12 residues in the CDR3. CDR1 SGHTA and CDR2 FQGTGA come from the germline V gene. CDR3 in amino acids: CASSPDTDTQYF. CDR3 nucleotides: TGTGCCAGCAGCCCAGACACAGATACGCAGTATTTT.

V is TRBV19 and J is TRBJ1-2, with D possibly matching TRBD1 (6 bases). The germline V and J ends were trimmed by 4 bases and 3 bases, with 9 bases remaining between them. Germline lookup yields CDR1 LNHDA and CDR2 SQIVND (reference sequence). This CDR3 region has 13 residues. DNA of the CDR3: TGTGCCAGTAGTACCACAGGGCACTATGGCTACACCTTC. Translating gives CASSTTGHYGYTF.

The chain couples TRBV29-1 to TRBJ2-2; TRBD1 matches at 7 bases. CDR3 length: 14 residues. Per germline, CDR1 SQVTM and CDR2 ANQGSEA. The V and J ends lost 2 bases and 7 bases, in that order; junction bases with no gene match: 7. CDR3 in DNA: TGCAGCGTTGAAAAACAGGGGCCCATCGGGGAGCTGTTTTTT. Protein sequence: CSVEKQGPIGELFF.

The chain uses TRBV28 and TRBJ1-5; D is unresolved. The ends were cut back, 8 bases at V and 2 bases at J, with 10 bases in the middle. Germline CDR1 is MDHEN and CDR2 is SYDVKM. This CDR3 region has 13 residues. CDR3 nucleotides: TGTGCCAGCCAACGCCGGGGCAATCAGCCCCAGCATTTT. Residues: CASQRRGNQPQHF.

The rearrangement links TRBV23-1 to TRBJ1-6; D might be TRBD1 (6 bases). TRBV23-1 falls under the ORF class, with uncertain function. CDR3 length: 17 amino acids. V lost 7 bases and J lost 5, with 21 bases in between. In DNA form, the CDR3 reads TGCGCCAGCACCCACCCCAGGGGAAGTAGGGATAATTCACCCCTCCACTTT. It encodes CASTHPRGSRDNSPLHF.

The V gene is TRBV7-2, the J gene TRBJ2-5; TRBD2 matches 7 bases. V trimming: 1 base; J trimming: 1 base; junction bases outside the gene matches: 6. CDR3 length: 16 residues. CDR1 SGHTA and CDR2 FQGNSA come from the germline V gene. Here the CDR3 DNA reads TGTGCCAGCAGCTTAGGCCCTAGCGGAGTCCAAGAGACCCAGTACTTC. Translated: CASSLGPSGVQETQYF.

V and J are TRBV12-5 and TRBJ2-3; TRBD1 aligns across 8 bases. Losses at the gene ends were 1 base for V and 1 base for J; bases not matched to a gene: 4. CDR1 LGHNT and CDR2 FRNRAP come from the germline V gene. The CDR3 covers 16 residues. CDR3 loop: CASGLGPGQGTDTQYF. In DNA form, the CDR3 reads TGTGCTAGTGGTTTGGGGCCGGGACAGGGCACAGATACGCAGTATTTT.

V gene TRBV2 combines with J gene TRBJ2-5, with a weak D call TRBD1 (5 bases). CDR1 and CDR2 from the germline V gene are SNHLY and FYNNEI. The CDR3 has 15 residues. The V gene lost 1 base and the J gene lost 9 bases, with 18 bases spanning the gap. The CDR3 loop reads CASSEGGQGSVAQYF. Written as DNA, the CDR3 is TGTGCCAGCAGTGAAGGTGGGCAGGGTTCGGTGGCCCAGTACTTC.

The chain couples TRBV19 to TRBJ1-2, with D maybe TRBD1 (5 bases). Trimming pared 4 bases from V and 2 bases from J, leaving 8 bases between. Per the germline V gene, CDR1 is LNHDA and CDR2 is SQIVND (reference sequence). There are 13 residues in the CDR3. CDR3 region: CASSNQGNYGYTF. CDR3 nucleotides: TGTGCCAGTAGTAATCAGGGAAACTATGGCTACACCTTC. The whole variable domain, filled in from reference TRBV19 and TRBJ1-2, reads DGGITQSPKYLFRKEGQNVTLSCEQNLNHDAMYWYRQDPGQGLRLIYYSQIVNDFQKGDIAEGYSVSREKKESFPLTVTSAQKNPTAFYLCASSNQGNYGYTFGSGTRLTVV.

This chain connects TRBV6-6 to TRBJ1-3, with D tentatively TRBD1 (6 bases). The CDR3 loop spans 16 amino acids. V lost 5 bases and J lost 3, with 17 bases in between. CDR1 and CDR2 from the germline V gene are MNHNY and SVGAGI (reference sequence). The CDR3 loop reads CASSNTGRRIGNTIYF. The DNA for the CDR3 is TGTGCCAGCAGTAATACAGGGAGAAGGATTGGAAACACCATATATTTT.

This rearrangement joins TRBV7-9 to TRBJ2-5; TRBD2 aligns across 13 bases. The CDR3 has 17 amino acids. V was pared by 1 base and J by 0 bases, with 2 bases of the junction left unmatched. Germline V gene lookup returns CDR1 SEHNR and CDR2 FQNEAQ (reference sequence). In DNA, the CDR3 is TGTGCCAGCAGCTTAGGGGGACTAGCGGGATACCAAGAGACCCAGTACTTC. This translates into CASSLGGLAGYQETQYF.

The chain recombines TRBV15 with TRBJ1-5; possibly TRBD1 for D (6 bases). This CDR3 spans 14 amino acids. Germline CDR1 reads LNHNV; CDR2 reads YYDKDF (reference sequence). Deletions cut 5 bases from V and 1 base from J, with 9 bases between. The CDR3 loop is CATSEGGSNQPQHF. CDR3 DNA sequence: TGTGCCACCAGCGAGGGGGGGAGCAATCAGCCCCAGCATTTT.

The rearrangement links TRBV27 to TRBJ2-6; 9 nucleotides align to TRBD1. J was trimmed by 4 bases and V by 3 bases; bases with no gene match: 7. Germline loops: CDR1 MNHEY, CDR2 SMNVEV (reference sequence). This CDR3 has 17 residues. CDR3 nucleotide sequence: TGTGCCAGCAGTTTCTTAGACAGGGGGTCCGGGGCCAACGTCCTGACTTTC. Translating gives CASSFLDRGSGANVLTF.

The rearrangement joins TRBV10-3 to TRBJ2-1, with D unclear. Germline assignment: CDR1 ENHRY and CDR2 SYGVKD. V gave up 0 bases and J gave up 6 bases, with 12 bases separating them. This CDR3 contains 15 residues. The CDR3 coding sequence is TGTGCCATCAGTGAGTCTGTTAGGAGAACCAATGAGCAGTTCTTC. It yields the protein CAISESVRRTNEQFF.

As to this clone: Other nucleotide sequences from this sample produce the same CDR3. This chain joins TRBV4-1 and TRBJ2-3; D might be TRBD2 (7 bases). Between the trimmed V and J ends, which lost 1 base and 8 bases, there was a span of 10 bases. CDR1 and CDR2 from the germline V gene are MGHRA and YSYEKL. CDR3 length: 13 residues. The CDR3 sequence is CASSQVAGATQYF. CDR3 in DNA: TGCGCCAGCAGCCAAGTGGCGGGGGCTACGCAGTATTTT.

Concerning this clone itself: A junction boundary mismatches the germline segment, possibly from a read error. The chain links TRBV30 to TRBJ1-3; D gene ambiguous. From germline, CDR1 is GTSNPN and CDR2 SVGIG (reference sequence). The CDR3 runs to 12 residues. In DNA form, the CDR3 reads TGTGCCTGGAGTGTCCGTGTAGCCTTATTACATTTT. This gives the protein CAWSVRVALLHF.

The chain is built from TRBV15 and TRBJ2-7; TRBD2 might be the D (7 bases). This CDR3 is 16 amino acids long. The V gene lost 0 bases and the J gene lost 5 bases, with 17 bases spanning the gap. The germline gives CDR1 LNHNV, CDR2 YYDKDF (reference sequence). The CDR3 nucleotides read TGTGCCACCAGCAGAGAGGGGGGGCGAGGGGTCCACGAGCAGTACTTC. Encoded protein: CATSREGGRGVHEQYF.

This chain joins TRBV28 and TRBJ1-5, with 10 bases lining up with TRBD1. Germline V gives CDR1 MDHEN, CDR2 SYDVKM. V lost 3 bases and J lost 7; bases outside the gene matches: 12. The CDR3 has 17 residues. CDR3 residues: CASSFVRYGQGGQPQHF. The CDR3 nucleotides read TGTGCCAGCAGTTTCGTCAGATACGGACAGGGGGGCCAGCCCCAGCATTTT.

V and J are TRBV7-2 and TRBJ1-2; 7 bases agree with TRBD1. This CDR3 contains 13 residues. CDR1 is SGHTA and CDR2 is FQGNSA in the germline V gene. Trimming at V came to 5 bases and at J to 9 bases, leaving 9 bases not matched to a gene. CDR3: CASSIDRERRYTF. The CDR3 DNA reads as TGTGCCAGCAGCATCGACAGGGAAAGGCGCTACACCTTC.

V is TRBV5-1 and J is TRBJ2-3, with a possible D match to TRBD2 (6 bases). Germline values: CDR1 SGHRS, CDR2 YFSETQ. The CDR3 extends over 14 amino acids. V was shortened by 6 bases and J by 7 bases, with 18 bases between the two germline ends. CDR3 in amino acids: CASMEGVVDNTQYF. The CDR3 DNA is TGCGCCAGCATGGAGGGAGTAGTCGATAATACGCAGTATTTT. The full variable domain, its missing parts supplied by reference TRBV5-1 and TRBJ2-3, is KAGVTQTPRYLIKTRGQQVTLSCSPISGHRSVSWYQQTPGQGLQFLFEYFSETQRNKGNFPGRFSGRQFSNSRSEMNVSTLELGDSALYLCASMEGVVDNTQYFGPGTRLTVL.

The chain combines TRBV7-6 with TRBJ2-2; D is perhaps TRBD2 (6 bases). The CDR3 is 14 residues long. Germline CDR1 reads SGHVS; CDR2 reads FNYEAQ. V was pared by 5 bases and J by 5 bases, with 12 bases between. CDR3 sequence (DNA): TGTGCCAGCAGCCCCGGGACTGAAACCGGGGAGCTGTTTTTT. Its translation is CASSPGTETGELFF.

This sequence joins TRBV5-1 and TRBJ2-5, with 13 bases matching TRBD2. V shed 3 bases and J 2 bases; nucleotides not matched to a gene: 7. Germline V lookup: CDR1 SGHRS, CDR2 YFSETQ. This CDR3 has 17 amino acids. The CDR3: CASSSGLAGVFQETQYF. The CDR3 coding sequence is TGCGCCAGCAGCTCAGGACTAGCGGGAGTCTTTCAAGAGACCCAGTACTTC.

The genes are TRBV6-1 and TRBJ1-5; D ambiguous. This CDR3 has 15 amino acids. Looked up from germline, CDR1 is MNHNS and CDR2 is SASEGT. V lost 6 bases to trimming and J lost 1 base, with 13 bases between them. Here the CDR3 DNA reads TGTGCCAGCAGCATGACGGGAGGCAGCAATCAGCCCCAGCATTTT. This encodes CASSMTGGSNQPQHF.

The chain couples TRBV6-1 to TRBJ2-7; TRBD2 might be the D (5 bases). This CDR3 contains 14 residues. Germline V gene data show CDR1 as MNHNS and CDR2 as SASEGT. Trimming took 0 bases from V and 3 from J, leaving 9 bases between them. CDR3 region: CASSEAVRDYEQYF. CDR3 nucleotides: TGTGCCAGCAGTGAAGCCGTCCGGGACTACGAGCAGTACTTC.

The chain links TRBV5-6 to TRBJ2-2; D is ambiguous. Germline V gene lookup returns CDR1 SGHDT and CDR2 YYEEEE. V was clipped by 0 bases and J by 5 bases, with 2 bases between them. There are 12 residues in the CDR3. This CDR3 reads CASSLATGELFF. The CDR3 region has the DNA TGTGCCAGCAGCTTGGCTACCGGGGAGCTGTTTTTT.

The V and J genes are TRBV6-1 and TRBJ2-1; D is perhaps TRBD1 (5 bases). The CDR3 totals 13 residues. Germline CDR1 is MNHNS and CDR2 is SASEGT. V was trimmed by 4 bases and J by 4 bases, leaving 8 bases between them. In DNA form, the CDR3 reads TGTGCCAGCAGTGTGACAGATTACAATGAGCAGTTCTTC. Its translation is CASSVTDYNEQFF.

The chain has TRBV9 and TRBJ2-1; TRBD1 matches 8 bases. Trimming cost V 0 bases and J 3 bases; bases outside gene matches: 5. Germline CDR1 and CDR2: SGDLS and YYNGEE. There are 16 residues in the CDR3. CDR3 amino acids: CASSVADRGGYNEQFF. The DNA of the CDR3 is TGTGCCAGCAGCGTAGCCGACAGGGGCGGCTACAATGAGCAGTTCTTC.

V and J are TRBV15 and TRBJ1-4, with TRBD1 matching over 9 bases. The CDR3 spans 17 residues. J lost 3 bases, V lost 9 bases, and 14 bases had no gene match. The germline V gene has CDR1 LNHNV and CDR2 YYDKDF (reference sequence). This CDR3 reads CATTTPGQGMANEKLFF. Written as DNA, the CDR3 is TGTGCCACTACCACACCGGGACAGGGTATGGCTAATGAAAAACTGTTTTTT. The full variable domain, in which reference TRBV15 and TRBJ1-4 provide the parts outside the CDR3, is DAMVIQNPRYQVTQFGKPVTLSCSQTLNHNVMYWYQQKSSQAPKLLFHYYDKDFNNEADTPDNFQSRRPNTSFCFLDIRSPGLGDTAMYLCATTTPGQGMANEKLFFGSGTQLSVL.